Each of the 19 T cell receptor beta chains below was sequenced from the same sample in a study of radiotherapy plus CTLA-4 blockade in lung cancer. The assay was immunoSEQ multiplex PCR, and TCRdb's table has in-frame clones only and misses some. The sample has tens of thousands of clones, approximately 78% seen once. The starting material was peripheral blood, obtained from a patient treated with radiotherapy plus ipilimumab. The receptor set was obtained from a human donor with non-small cell lung cancer who had stable disease on radiotherapy plus ipilimumab.

The V gene is TRBV30, the J gene TRBJ1-2, with 8 bases identical to TRBD1. Trimming removed 2 bases from V and 3 bases from J; junction bases left unmatched: 8. The CDR3 contains 15 residues. Germline CDR1 is GTSNPN and CDR2 is SVGIG (reference sequence). In DNA form, the CDR3 reads TGTGCCTGGAGTTTGGGGACAGGATACGACTATGGCTACACCTTC. Protein: CAWSLGTGYDYGYTF.

This clone was observed a few times. Here the CDR3 DNA reads TGCGCCAGCAGTGACCAGGTTCGAGAGACCCAGTACTTC. This codes for CASSDQVRETQYF. This rearrangement joins TRBV10-1 to TRBJ2-5, with D unclear. V gave up 3 bases and J gave up 4 bases, with 9 bases separating them. The CDR3 runs 13 residues. CDR1 is WNHNN and CDR2 is SYGVQD in the germline V gene (reference sequence).

The chain uses TRBV7-9 and TRBJ2-7; 7 bases fit TRBD2. V shed 3 bases and J 0 bases; nucleotides not matched to a gene: 2. The CDR3 is 14 amino acids. Per germline, CDR1 SEHNR and CDR2 FQNEAQ (reference sequence). CDR3 sequence reads: CASSLAGDSYEQYF. The CDR3 nucleotides read TGTGCCAGCAGCTTGGCGGGGGACTCCTACGAGCAGTACTTC.

The chain is built from TRBV2 and TRBJ2-3; TRBD2 matches at 9 bases. Germline loops: CDR1 SNHLY, CDR2 FYNNEI. The CDR3 is 16 residues long. J gave up 5 bases and V 2 bases, and 8 bases lay outside the gene matches. CDR3 DNA sequence: TGTGCCAGCAGTGAATCGCTTGGCGGGGGGGGAGATACGCAGTATTTT. Translated: CASSESLGGGGDTQYF.

The chain is built from TRBV11-3 and TRBJ2-6; D remains unclear. V was shortened by 4 bases and J by 0 bases, with 4 bases between the two germline ends. Germline V gene sequence: CDR1 SGHNT, CDR2 YENEEA. The CDR3 runs 14 residues. The CDR3 is CASSYDSGANVLTF. CDR3 coding DNA: TGTGCCAGCAGCTACGACTCTGGGGCCAACGTCCTGACTTTC.

The V call is TRBV7-9, the J call TRBJ2-1, with D tentatively TRBD1 (5 bases). Germline CDR1 and CDR2: SEHNR and FQNEAQ (reference sequence). The CDR3 runs 11 residues. The V end lost 6 bases, the J end lost 7 bases, and 7 bases lay between the germline ends. The CDR3 DNA reads TGTGCCAGCAGGGGGCTGAATGAGCAGTTCTTC. It codes for CASRGLNEQFF.

The chain is built from TRBV4-2 and TRBJ2-2; D might be TRBD1 (5 bases). The CDR3 runs to 14 residues. V was pared by 1 base and J by 6 bases, with 9 bases between. The germline V gene has CDR1 LGHNA and CDR2 YNFKEQ. The CDR3 sequence: CASSQAFRAGELFF. The DNA of the CDR3 is TGTGCCAGCAGCCAAGCTTTCAGGGCCGGGGAGCTGTTTTTT.

This rearrangement joins TRBV30 to TRBJ1-2; D remains ambiguous. This CDR3 region has 12 residues. Trimming left V 3 bases short and J 2 bases short, with 7 bases between. Germline-derived CDR1 and CDR2 are GTSNPN and SVGIG (reference sequence). This chain's CDR3 is CAWRTQNYGYTF. CDR3 DNA: TGTGCCTGGAGAACCCAAAACTATGGCTACACCTTC.

The rearrangement uses TRBV18 and TRBJ1-1; TRBD1 agrees at 7 bases. The ends lost 5 bases at V and 7 bases at J; junction bases unmatched: 7. The CDR3 is 13 residues long. CDR1 and CDR2 from the germline V gene are KGHSH and LQKENI. Here the CDR3 DNA reads TGTGCCAGCTCAGGGGGGGACAGAAGTGAAGCTTTCTTT. Amino acid sequence: CASSGGDRSEAFF.

V and J are TRBV9 and TRBJ2-3; 11 positions agree with TRBD2. Germline V CDR1 and CDR2: SGDLS, YYNGEE. The J segment lost 4 bases and the V segment lost 7 bases, leaving 20 bases of the junction unmatched. There are 19 residues in the CDR3. The CDR3 DNA is TGTGCCAGCGCGGCCCAAACCTCGCTTAGCGGGGGGGCCGCAGATACGCAGTATTTT. Protein: CASAAQTSLSGGAADTQYF.

Notes on this clone: Other nucleotide sequences from this sample produce the same CDR3. The chain joins TRBV2 to TRBJ2-1, with D uncertain. This CDR3 contains 14 residues. CDR1 and CDR2 from the germline V gene are SNHLY and FYNNEI. V was pared by 4 bases and J by 0 bases, with 7 bases between. Here the CDR3 reads CASSGGGSYNEQFF. CDR3 bases: TGTGCCAGCAGTGGAGGCGGCTCCTACAATGAGCAGTTCTTC. Full variable domain (outside the CDR3, taken from reference TRBV2 and TRBJ2-1): EPEVTQTPSHQVTQMGQEVILRCVPISNHLYFYWYRQILGQKVEFLVSFYNNEISEKSEIFDDQFSVERPDGSNFTLKIRSTKLEDSAMYFCASSGGGSYNEQFFGPGTRLTVL.

The chain recombines TRBV9 with TRBJ1-3; D unclear. The ends were cut back, 3 bases at V and 0 bases at J, with 13 bases in the middle. There are 16 residues in the CDR3. Germline CDR1 and CDR2: SGDLS and YYNGEE. CDR3 coding DNA: TGTGCCAGCAGCGAGGGTCCCCGTAGCTCTGGAAACACCATATATTTT. Amino acid sequence: CASSEGPRSSGNTIYF.

The table lists this clone with a few counts. The chain joins TRBV19 to TRBJ1-1; weak D call: TRBD1 (5 bases). Germline V gene lookup returns CDR1 LNHDA and CDR2 SQIVND (reference sequence). The V end was cut by 7 bases, the J end by 2 bases, with 17 bases between. There are 15 residues in the CDR3. The CDR3 DNA sequence: TGTGCCAGTACCTATGGGGCAGGGAAAAACACTGAAGCTTTCTTT. Protein product: CASTYGAGKNTEAFF.

The J gene is TRBJ2-5, the V gene TRBV11-2; D is unresolved. Trimming took 1 base from V and 5 from J, leaving 11 bases between them. The CDR3 contains 14 residues. CDR1 is SGHAT, CDR2 FQNNGV, per germline. The CDR3 is CASSLGVIGETQYF. The CDR3 nucleotides are TGTGCCAGCAGCTTAGGGGTAATCGGGGAGACCCAGTACTTC.

This clone was detected a few times. The chain links TRBV18 to TRBJ1-1, with no clear D. This CDR3 is built from 14 residues. Germline V gives CDR1 KGHSH, CDR2 LQKENI. Trimming took 0 bases from V and 5 from J, leaving 10 bases between them. In DNA form, the CDR3 reads TGTGCCAGCTCACCACCAATTGGGGTAACTGAAGCTTTCTTT. Protein: CASSPPIGVTEAFF. Complete variable domain (other parts from reference TRBV18 and TRBJ1-1): NAGVMQNPRHLVRRRGQEARLRCSPMKGHSHVYWYRQLPEEGLKFMVYLQKENIIDESGMPKERFSAEFPKEGPSILRIQQVVRGDSAAYFCASSPPIGVTEAFFGQGTRLTVV.

As for this clone: This CDR3 is also generated by other DNA sequences in the sample. The chain links TRBV19 to TRBJ2-6; 8 bases fit TRBD1. The V gene's germline CDR1 is LNHDA and CDR2 SQIVND (reference sequence). V shed 6 bases and J 0 bases; nucleotides not matched to a gene: 7. This CDR3 region has 17 residues. The CDR3 nucleotides are TGTGCCAGTAGCCGTGCAGGGGGCAGCTCTGGGGCCAACGTCCTGACTTTC. This sequence encodes CASSRAGGSSGANVLTF.

In its sample, this clone was seen a few times. The J gene is TRBJ2-1, the V gene TRBV7-2; 9 bases match TRBD1. Trimming cost V 5 bases and J 4 bases; bases outside gene matches: 9. The CDR3 consists of 16 residues. Germline loops: CDR1 SGHTA, CDR2 FQGNSA. This chain's CDR3 is CASSERDRGDYNEQFF. The CDR3 bases are TGTGCCAGCAGCGAACGTGACAGGGGGGATTACAATGAGCAGTTCTTC.

V gene TRBV19 combines with J gene TRBJ1-2; TRBD1 is a possible D gene (5 bases). This CDR3 is 14 amino acids long. The ends were cut back, 6 bases at V and 4 bases at J, with 15 bases in the middle. The germline V gene has CDR1 LNHDA and CDR2 SQIVND (reference sequence). The CDR3 sequence: CASRDDVDSYGYTF. In DNA form, the CDR3 reads TGTGCCAGTAGGGACGACGTAGACAGCTATGGCTACACCTTC.

The rearrangement joins TRBV7-8 to TRBJ1-2, with TRBD1 matching over 7 bases. This CDR3 is 15 amino acids long. CDR1 is SGHVS, CDR2 FQNEAQ, per germline. V shed 5 bases, J shed 5 bases, and the junction held 11 bases outside the gene matches. This CDR3 reads CASSKGVDRPYGYTF. The CDR3 DNA sequence: TGTGCCAGCAGCAAAGGGGTGGACAGGCCTTATGGCTACACCTTC. The variable domain in full, with the rest retrieved from reference TRBV7-8 and TRBJ1-2, is GAGVSQSPRYKVAKRGQDVALRCDPISGHVSLFWYQQALGQGPEFLTYFQNEAQLDKSGLPSDRFFAERPEGSVSTLKIQRTQQEDSAVYLCASSKGVDRPYGYTFGSGTRLTVV.